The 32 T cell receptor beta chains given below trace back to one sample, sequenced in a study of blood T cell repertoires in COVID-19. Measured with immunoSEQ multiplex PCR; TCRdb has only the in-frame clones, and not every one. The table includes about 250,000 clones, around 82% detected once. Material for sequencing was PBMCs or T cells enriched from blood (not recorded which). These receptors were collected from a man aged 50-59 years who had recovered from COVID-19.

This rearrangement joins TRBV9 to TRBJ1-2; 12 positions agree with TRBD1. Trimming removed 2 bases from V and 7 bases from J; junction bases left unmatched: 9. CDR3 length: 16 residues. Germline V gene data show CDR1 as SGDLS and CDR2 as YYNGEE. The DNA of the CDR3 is TGTGCCAGCAGCGTTGGACCGGGACAGGGGGCCGCTGGCTACACCTTC. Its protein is CASSVGPGQGAAGYTF.

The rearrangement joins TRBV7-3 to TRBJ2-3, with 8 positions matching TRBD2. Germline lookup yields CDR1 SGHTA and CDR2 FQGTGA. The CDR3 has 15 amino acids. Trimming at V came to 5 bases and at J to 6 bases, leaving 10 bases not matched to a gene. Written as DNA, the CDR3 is TGTGCCAGCAGCCGGGAGGGGCCCTCGGGTGATACGCAGTATTTT. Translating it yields CASSREGPSGDTQYF. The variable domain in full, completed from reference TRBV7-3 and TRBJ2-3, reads GAGVSQTPSNKVTEKGKYVELRCDPISGHTALYWYRQSLGQGPEFLIYFQGTGAADDSGLPNDRFFAVRPEGSVSTLKIQRTERGDSAVYLCASSREGPSGDTQYFGPGTRLTVL.

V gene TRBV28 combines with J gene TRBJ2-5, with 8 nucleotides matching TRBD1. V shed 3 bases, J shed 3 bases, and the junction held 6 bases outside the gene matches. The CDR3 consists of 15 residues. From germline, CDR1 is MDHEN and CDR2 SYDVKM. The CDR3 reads CASSFGGQAKETQYF. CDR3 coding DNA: TGTGCCAGCAGTTTTGGGGGACAGGCCAAAGAGACCCAGTACTTC.

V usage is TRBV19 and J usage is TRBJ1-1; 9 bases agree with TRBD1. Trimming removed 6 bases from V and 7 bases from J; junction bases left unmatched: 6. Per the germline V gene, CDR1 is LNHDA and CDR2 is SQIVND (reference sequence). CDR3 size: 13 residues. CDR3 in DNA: TGTGCCAGTAGACATACAGGGGGCAGTGAAGCTTTCTTT. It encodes CASRHTGGSEAFF.

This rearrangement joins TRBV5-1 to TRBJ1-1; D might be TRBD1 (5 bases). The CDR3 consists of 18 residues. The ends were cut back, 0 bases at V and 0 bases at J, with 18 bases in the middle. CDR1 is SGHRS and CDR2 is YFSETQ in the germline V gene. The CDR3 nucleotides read TGCGCCAGCAGCTTGGCGGGGGTCCGAAGCAGAATGAACACTGAAGCTTTCTTT. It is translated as CASSLAGVRSRMNTEAFF.

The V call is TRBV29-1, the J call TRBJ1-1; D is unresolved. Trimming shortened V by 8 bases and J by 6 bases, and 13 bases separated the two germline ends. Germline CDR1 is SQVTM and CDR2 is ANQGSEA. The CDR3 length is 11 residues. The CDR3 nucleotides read TGCAGCTCTGATAACGGGGCTGAAGCTTTCTTT. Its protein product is CSSDNGAEAFF.

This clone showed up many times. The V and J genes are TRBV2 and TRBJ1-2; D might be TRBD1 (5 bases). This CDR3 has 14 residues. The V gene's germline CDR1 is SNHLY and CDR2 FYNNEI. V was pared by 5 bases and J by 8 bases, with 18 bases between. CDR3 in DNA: TGTGCCAGCAGTTCAGACAGAACAGGAGGGGGCTACACCTTC. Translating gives CASSSDRTGGGYTF.

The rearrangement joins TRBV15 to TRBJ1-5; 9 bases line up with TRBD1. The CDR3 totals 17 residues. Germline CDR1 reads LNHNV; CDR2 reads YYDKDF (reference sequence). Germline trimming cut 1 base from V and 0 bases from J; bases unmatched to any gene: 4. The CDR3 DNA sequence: TGTGCCACCAGCAGAGTCCGACAGGGGGGTAGCAATCAGCCCCAGCATTTT. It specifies CATSRVRQGGSNQPQHF. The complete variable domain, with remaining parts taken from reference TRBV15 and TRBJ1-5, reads DAMVIQNPRYQVTQFGKPVTLSCSQTLNHNVMYWYQQKSSQAPKLLFHYYDKDFNNEADTPDNFQSRRPNTSFCFLDIRSPGLGDTAMYLCATSRVRQGGSNQPQHFGDGTRLSIL.

The DNA for the CDR3 is TGCGCCAGCAGCCAAGTAGCCCGGGACAGGGTCGGTCGGGACACCTTC. This sequence encodes CASSQVARDRVGRDTF. The rearrangement links TRBV4-1 to TRBJ1-2; 9 bases are a match to TRBD1. The CDR3 contains 16 residues. Germline CDR1 is MGHRA and CDR2 is YSYEKL. The trim removed 1 base at V and 12 bases at J, leaving 15 bases unmatched.

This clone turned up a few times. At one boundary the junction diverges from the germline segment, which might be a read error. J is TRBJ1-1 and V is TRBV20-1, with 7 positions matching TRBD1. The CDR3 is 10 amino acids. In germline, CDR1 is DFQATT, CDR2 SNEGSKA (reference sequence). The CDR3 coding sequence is TGCAGTGCTCCCCAGACAGGGATTTACTTT. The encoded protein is CSAPQTGIYF.

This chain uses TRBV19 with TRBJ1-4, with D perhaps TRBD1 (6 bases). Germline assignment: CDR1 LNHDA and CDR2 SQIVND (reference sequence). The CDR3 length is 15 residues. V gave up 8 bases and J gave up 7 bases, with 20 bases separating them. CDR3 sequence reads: CASGKQGGGGEKLFF. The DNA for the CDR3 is TGTGCCAGTGGTAAACAGGGCGGGGGTGGTGAAAAACTGTTTTTT.

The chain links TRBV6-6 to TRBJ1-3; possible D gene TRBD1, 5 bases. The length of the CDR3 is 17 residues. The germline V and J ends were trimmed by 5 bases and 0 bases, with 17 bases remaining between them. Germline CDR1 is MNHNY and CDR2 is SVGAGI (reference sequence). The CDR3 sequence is CASSRGTASRSGNTIYF. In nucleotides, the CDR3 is TGTGCCAGCAGTCGTGGGACTGCAAGTCGCTCTGGAAACACCATATATTTT.

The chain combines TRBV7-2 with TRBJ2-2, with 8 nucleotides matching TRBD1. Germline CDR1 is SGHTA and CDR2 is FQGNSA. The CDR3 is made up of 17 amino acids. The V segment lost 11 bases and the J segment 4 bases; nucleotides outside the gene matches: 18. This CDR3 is CASTQGATFGATGELFF. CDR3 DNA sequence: TGTGCCTCCACGCAGGGGGCTACATTCGGAGCCACCGGGGAGCTGTTTTTT.

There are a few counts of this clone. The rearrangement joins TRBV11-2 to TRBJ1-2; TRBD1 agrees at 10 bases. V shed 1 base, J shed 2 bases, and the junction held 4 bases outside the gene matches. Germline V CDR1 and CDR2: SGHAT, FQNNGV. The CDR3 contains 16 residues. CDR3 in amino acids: CASSLGAGQGNYGYTF. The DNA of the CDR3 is TGTGCCAGCAGCTTAGGGGCGGGACAGGGGAACTATGGCTACACCTTC.

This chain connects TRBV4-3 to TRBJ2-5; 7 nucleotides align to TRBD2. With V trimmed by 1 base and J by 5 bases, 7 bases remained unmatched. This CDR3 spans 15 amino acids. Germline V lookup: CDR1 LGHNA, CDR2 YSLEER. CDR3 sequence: CASSQGSGGRETQYF. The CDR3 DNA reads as TGCGCCAGCAGCCAAGGGTCGGGAGGTCGGGAGACCCAGTACTTC.

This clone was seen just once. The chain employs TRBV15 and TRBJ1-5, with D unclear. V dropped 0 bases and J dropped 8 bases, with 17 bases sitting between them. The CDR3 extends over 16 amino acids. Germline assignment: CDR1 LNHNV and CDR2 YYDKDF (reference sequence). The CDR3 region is CATSRDLFVMREPQHF. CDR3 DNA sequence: TGTGCCACCAGCAGAGATCTATTTGTCATGCGGGAGCCCCAGCATTTT.

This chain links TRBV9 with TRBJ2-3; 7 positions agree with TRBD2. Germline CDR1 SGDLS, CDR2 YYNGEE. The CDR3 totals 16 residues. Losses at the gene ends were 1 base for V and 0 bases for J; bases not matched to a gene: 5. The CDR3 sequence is CASSVLAETSTDTQYF. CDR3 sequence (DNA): TGTGCCAGCAGCGTACTAGCGGAGACTAGCACAGATACGCAGTATTTT.

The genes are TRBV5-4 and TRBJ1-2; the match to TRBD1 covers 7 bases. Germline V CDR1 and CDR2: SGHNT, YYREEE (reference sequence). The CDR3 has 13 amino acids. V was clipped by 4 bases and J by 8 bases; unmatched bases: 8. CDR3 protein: CASSIDRDVGYTF. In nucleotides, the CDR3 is TGTGCCAGCAGCATTGACAGGGACGTCGGCTACACCTTC.

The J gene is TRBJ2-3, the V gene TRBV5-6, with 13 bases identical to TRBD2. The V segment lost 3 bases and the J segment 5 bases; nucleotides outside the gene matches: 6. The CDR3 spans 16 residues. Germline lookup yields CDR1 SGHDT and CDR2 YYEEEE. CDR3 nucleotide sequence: TGTGCCAGCAGCTCCGGACTAGCGGGGGTAGGAGATACGCAGTATTTT. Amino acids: CASSSGLAGVGDTQYF.

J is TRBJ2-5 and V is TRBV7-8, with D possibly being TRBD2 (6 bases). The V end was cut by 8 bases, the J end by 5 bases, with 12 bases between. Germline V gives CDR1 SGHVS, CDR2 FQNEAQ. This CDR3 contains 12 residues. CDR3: CASAGPGETQYF. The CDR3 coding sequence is TGTGCCAGCGCGGGGCCGGGGGAGACCCAGTACTTC. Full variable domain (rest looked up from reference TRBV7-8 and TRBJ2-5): GAGVSQSPRYKVAKRGQDVALRCDPISGHVSLFWYQQALGQGPEFLTYFQNEAQLDKSGLPSDRFFAERPEGSVSTLKIQRTQQEDSAVYLCASAGPGETQYFGPGTRLLVL.

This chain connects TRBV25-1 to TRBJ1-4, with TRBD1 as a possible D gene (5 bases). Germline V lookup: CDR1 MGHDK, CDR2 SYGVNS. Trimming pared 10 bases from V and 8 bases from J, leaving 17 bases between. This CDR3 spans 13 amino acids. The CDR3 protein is CATQDGGSEKLFF. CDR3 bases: TGTGCCACCCAGGACGGGGGGAGCGAAAAACTGTTTTTT.

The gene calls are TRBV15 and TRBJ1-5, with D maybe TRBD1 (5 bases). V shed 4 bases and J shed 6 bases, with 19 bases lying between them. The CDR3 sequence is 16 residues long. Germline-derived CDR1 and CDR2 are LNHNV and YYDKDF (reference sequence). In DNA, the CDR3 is TGTGCCACCAGCACCAAACCCGGTGGGGGGAGTCAGCCCCAGCATTTT. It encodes CATSTKPGGGSQPQHF.

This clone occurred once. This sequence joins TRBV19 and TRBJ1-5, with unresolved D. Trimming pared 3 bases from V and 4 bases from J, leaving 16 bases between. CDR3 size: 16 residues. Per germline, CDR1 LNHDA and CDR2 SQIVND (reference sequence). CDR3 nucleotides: TGTGCCAGTAGTATTAACCTGGTGGCGACAAATCAGCCCCAGCATTTT. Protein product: CASSINLVATNQPQHF.

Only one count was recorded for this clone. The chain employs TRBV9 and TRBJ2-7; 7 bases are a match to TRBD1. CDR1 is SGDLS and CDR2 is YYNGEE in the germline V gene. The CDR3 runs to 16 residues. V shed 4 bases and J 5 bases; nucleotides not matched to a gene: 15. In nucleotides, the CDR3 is TGTGCCAGCAGCCTTCTCCCGAAGGGGGCGCGGAACGAGCAGTACTTC. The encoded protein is CASSLLPKGARNEQYF. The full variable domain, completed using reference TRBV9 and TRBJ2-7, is DSGVTQTPKHLITATGQRVTLRCSPRSGDLSVYWYQQSLDQGLQFLIQYYNGEERAKGNILERFSAQQFPDLHSELNLSSLELGDSALYFCASSLLPKGARNEQYFGPGTRLTVT.

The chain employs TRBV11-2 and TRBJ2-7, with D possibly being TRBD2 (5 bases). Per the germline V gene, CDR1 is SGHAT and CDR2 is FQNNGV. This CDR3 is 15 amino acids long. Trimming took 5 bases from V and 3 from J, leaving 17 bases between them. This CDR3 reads CASSVGRIEGYEQYF. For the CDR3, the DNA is TGTGCCAGCAGCGTCGGACGGATCGAGGGCTACGAGCAGTACTTC.

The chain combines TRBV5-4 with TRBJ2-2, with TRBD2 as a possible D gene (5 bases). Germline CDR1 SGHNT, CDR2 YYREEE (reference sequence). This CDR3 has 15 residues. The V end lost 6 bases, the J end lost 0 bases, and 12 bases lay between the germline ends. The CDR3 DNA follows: TGTGCCAGCACCCGGGGTAGCCCGAACACCGGGGAGCTGTTTTTT. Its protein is CASTRGSPNTGELFF. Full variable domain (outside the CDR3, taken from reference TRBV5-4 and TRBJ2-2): ETGVTQSPTHLIKTRGQQVTLRCSSQSGHNTVSWYQQALGQGPQFIFQYYREEENGRGNFPPRFSGLQFPNYSSELNVNALELDDSALYLCASTRGSPNTGELFFGEGSRLTVL.

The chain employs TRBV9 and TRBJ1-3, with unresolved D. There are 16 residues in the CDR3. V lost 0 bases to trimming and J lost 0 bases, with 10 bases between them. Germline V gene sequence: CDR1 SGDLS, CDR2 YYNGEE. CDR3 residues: CASSVEAASSGNTIYF. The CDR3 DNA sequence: TGTGCCAGCAGCGTAGAGGCGGCGAGCTCTGGAAACACCATATATTTT.

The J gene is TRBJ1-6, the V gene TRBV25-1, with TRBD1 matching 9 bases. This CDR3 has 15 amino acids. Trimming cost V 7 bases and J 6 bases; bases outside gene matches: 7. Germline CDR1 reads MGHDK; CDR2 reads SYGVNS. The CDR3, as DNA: TGTGCCAGCAACCCGGGACAGGGCCTTAATTCACCCCTCCACTTT. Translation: CASNPGQGLNSPLHF.

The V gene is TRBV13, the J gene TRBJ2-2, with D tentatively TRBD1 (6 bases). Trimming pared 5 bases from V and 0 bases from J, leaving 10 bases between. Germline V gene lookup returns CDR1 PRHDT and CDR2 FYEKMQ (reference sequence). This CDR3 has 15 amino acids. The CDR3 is CASSPGQPNTGELFF. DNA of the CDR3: TGTGCCAGCAGCCCTGGACAGCCGAACACCGGGGAGCTGTTTTTT.

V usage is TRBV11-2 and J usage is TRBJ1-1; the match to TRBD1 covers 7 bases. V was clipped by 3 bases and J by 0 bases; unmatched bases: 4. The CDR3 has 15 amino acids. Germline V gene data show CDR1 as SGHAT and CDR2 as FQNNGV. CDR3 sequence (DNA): TGTGCCAGCAGCTTGGGACAGAAAGTGAACACTGAAGCTTTCTTT. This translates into CASSLGQKVNTEAFF.

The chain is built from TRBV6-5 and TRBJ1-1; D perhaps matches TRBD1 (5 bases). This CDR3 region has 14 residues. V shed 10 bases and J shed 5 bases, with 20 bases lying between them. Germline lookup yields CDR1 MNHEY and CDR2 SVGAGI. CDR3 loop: CATTSAAGRTEAFF. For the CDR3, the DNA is TGTGCCACCACCTCCGCGGCAGGGAGGACTGAAGCTTTCTTT.

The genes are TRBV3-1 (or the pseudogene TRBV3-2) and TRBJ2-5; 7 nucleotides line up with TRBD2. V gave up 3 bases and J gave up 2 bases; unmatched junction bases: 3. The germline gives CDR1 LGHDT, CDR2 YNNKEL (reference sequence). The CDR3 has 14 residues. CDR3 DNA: TGTGCCAGCAGCCATCCCGGGGGGCAAGAGACCCAGTACTTC. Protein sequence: CASSHPGGQETQYF.